Presented here are 20 T cell receptor beta chains from one specimen sequenced in a study of blood T cell repertoires in COVID-19. The protocol was immunoSEQ multiplex PCR, while the TCRdb copy is restricted to in-frame clones and leaves out a portion. The profile covers roughly 150,000 clones, with just under 90% appearing a single time and about 10% taken by the ten largest. Sequenced input: peripheral blood. These receptors were obtained from a woman aged 80 or over with acute or convalescent COVID-19.

The chain uses TRBV7-2 and TRBJ1-2; 9 positions agree with TRBD1. V lost 5 bases and J lost 4; bases outside the gene matches: 8. CDR1 is SGHTA and CDR2 is FQGNSA in the germline V gene. There are 15 residues in the CDR3. This CDR3 is CASSQQGANLYGYTF. CDR3 coding DNA: TGTGCCAGCAGCCAACAGGGGGCCAACCTCTATGGCTACACCTTC.

This clone was recorded a few times. This chain links TRBV15 with TRBJ1-4, with 9 positions matching TRBD1. Trimming removed 0 bases from V and 2 bases from J; junction bases left unmatched: 4. Per the germline V gene, CDR1 is LNHNV and CDR2 is YYDKDF (reference sequence). This CDR3 is built from 17 residues. The CDR3, as DNA: TGTGCCACCAGCAGAGACGGGACAGGGACCACTAATGAAAAACTGTTTTTT. Encoded protein: CATSRDGTGTTNEKLFF.

The DNA for the CDR3 is TGTGCCAGCTCGGCAGGAGGTACGGAGAACACTGAAGCTTTCTTT. Amino acid sequence: CASSAGGTENTEAFF. This chain joins TRBV18 and TRBJ1-1; D is uncertain. Germline CDR1 KGHSH, CDR2 LQKENI. V gave up 6 bases and J gave up 1 base, with 15 bases separating them. The CDR3 runs 15 residues.

V usage is TRBV7-3 and J usage is TRBJ2-6; D uncertain. Trimming cost V 2 bases and J 0 bases, with 5 bases left between them. Germline V gene sequence: CDR1 SGHTA, CDR2 FQGTGA. CDR3 length: 15 amino acids. CDR3 sequence (DNA): TGTGCCAGCAGCTTAGGCAACTCTGGGGCCAACGTCCTGACTTTC. Protein sequence: CASSLGNSGANVLTF. The variable domain in full, completed from reference TRBV7-3 and TRBJ2-6, reads GAGVSQTPSNKVTEKGKYVELRCDPISGHTALYWYRQSLGQGPEFLIYFQGTGAADDSGLPNDRFFAVRPEGSVSTLKIQRTERGDSAVYLCASSLGNSGANVLTFGAGSRLTVL.

V is TRBV6-5 and J is TRBJ1-5, with 8 positions matching TRBD1. V lost 6 bases, J lost 4 bases, and 5 bases stayed unmatched. Germline V gives CDR1 MNHEY, CDR2 SVGAGI. This CDR3 has 14 residues. The CDR3 protein is CASSGQGYNQPQHF. The CDR3, as DNA: TGTGCCAGCAGCGGACAGGGCTATAATCAGCCCCAGCATTTT.

The gene calls are TRBV5-6 and TRBJ2-7; the match to TRBD1 covers 7 bases. Germline values: CDR1 SGHDT, CDR2 YYEEEE. The V gene end was trimmed by 3 bases and the J gene end by 5 bases; junction bases not matched to a gene: 5. This CDR3 comprises 13 residues. In DNA, the CDR3 is TGTGCCAGCAGCTCTAGGGGGCTGAACGAGCAGTACTTC. Its translation: CASSSRGLNEQYF.

This clone showed up just once. The chain joins TRBV9 to TRBJ1-3; D possibly corresponds to TRBD1 (6 bases). CDR1 is SGDLS, CDR2 YYNGEE, per germline. The CDR3 consists of 16 residues. Trimming left V 0 bases short and J 4 bases short, with 14 bases between. In DNA, the CDR3 is TGTGCCAGCAGCGTAGCAGTGAGGGGGGGCGGAAACACCATATATTTT. Its translation is CASSVAVRGGGNTIYF.

The CDR3 DNA reads as TGTGCCAGCAGTTTAACCCGGACAGGGAAGGGCATTCAGTACTTC. It encodes CASSLTRTGKGIQYF. The chain carries TRBV6-5 and TRBJ2-4; 8 bases fit TRBD1. V trimming: 4 bases; J trimming: 9 bases; junction bases outside the gene matches: 11. Looked up from germline, CDR1 is MNHEY and CDR2 is SVGAGI. This CDR3 has 15 residues.

In nucleotides, the CDR3 is TGTGCCAGTAGATGGGGACAGGGGAAGACTGAAGCTTTCTTT. It specifies CASRWGQGKTEAFF. The J gene is TRBJ1-1, the V gene TRBV19; TRBD1 matches at 10 bases. The CDR3 runs to 14 residues. CDR1 is LNHDA and CDR2 is SQIVND in the germline V gene (reference sequence). The V gene end was trimmed by 6 bases and the J gene end by 5 bases; junction bases not matched to a gene: 6.

Of note for this clone: Other DNA sequences in the sample encode the same CDR3. V usage is TRBV19 and J usage is TRBJ1-6; perhaps TRBD1 as D (5 bases). The CDR3 has 14 amino acids. Germline V CDR1 and CDR2: LNHDA, SQIVND (reference sequence). V dropped 4 bases and J dropped 8 bases, with 12 bases sitting between them. In DNA form, the CDR3 reads TGTGCCAGTAGTAGTCGGGCCAGGGATTCACCCCTCCACTTT. Translated: CASSSRARDSPLHF.

This chain uses TRBV19 with TRBJ1-4; D not resolved. The germline V gene encodes CDR1 LNHDA and CDR2 SQIVND (reference sequence). Trimming took off 4 bases at V and 7 bases at J, with 25 bases between the two ends. This CDR3 region has 18 residues. The CDR3 DNA reads as TGTGCCAGTAGTAATTATATTTCGGGTTTGACGGTGGGTGAAAAACTGTTTTTT. Its translation: CASSNYISGLTVGEKLFF.

CDR3 sequence reads: CASSLRGSGYTF. The CDR3 DNA is TGTGCCAGCAGCTTGCGGGGCTCGGGCTACACCTTC. The chain uses TRBV7-9 and TRBJ1-2; D may be TRBD1 (5 bases). Looked up from germline, CDR1 is SEHNR and CDR2 is FQNEAQ (reference sequence). Trimming cost V 3 bases and J 8 bases, with 10 bases left between them. CDR3 length: 12 amino acids.

This chain links TRBV7-9 with TRBJ1-2; the match to TRBD1 covers 10 bases. The CDR3 totals 15 residues. Germline V lookup: CDR1 SEHNR, CDR2 FQNEAQ (reference sequence). The ends lost 3 bases at V and 0 bases at J; junction bases unmatched: 1. The CDR3 DNA follows: TGTGCCAGCAGCTTGGGACAGGGGCCTAACTATGGCTACACCTTC. As protein: CASSLGQGPNYGYTF.

The J gene is TRBJ1-3, the V gene TRBV25-1; weak D call: TRBD1 (6 bases). With 1 base removed from V and 2 bases from J, the gap between germline ends came to 9 bases. This CDR3 region has 15 residues. The V gene's germline CDR1 is MGHDK and CDR2 SYGVNS. For the CDR3, the DNA is TGTGCCAGCAGTGAATTAGGGACAACTGGAAACACCATATATTTT. Encoded protein: CASSELGTTGNTIYF.

V gene TRBV6-5 combines with J gene TRBJ2-2; D call uncertain. With 6 bases removed from V and 3 bases from J, the gap between germline ends came to 8 bases. The germline gives CDR1 MNHEY, CDR2 SVGAGI. The CDR3 is 13 amino acids. DNA for the CDR3: TGTGCCAGCAGCCCCCTCTACACCGGGGAGCTGTTTTTT. Encoded protein: CASSPLYTGELFF.

This clone was seen more than once but under ten times. The chain joins TRBV19 to TRBJ1-5; 7 bases align to TRBD1. Germline-derived CDR1 and CDR2 are LNHDA and SQIVND (reference sequence). The CDR3 has 15 amino acids. V lost 5 bases to trimming and J lost 4 bases; unmatched junction nucleotides: 8. The CDR3 reads CASSDRDSSNQPQHF. The CDR3 DNA is TGTGCCAGTAGTGACCGGGACAGCTCTAATCAGCCCCAGCATTTT.

V gene TRBV4-1 combines with J gene TRBJ1-3, with TRBD1 matching 10 bases. Germline V CDR1 and CDR2: MGHRA, YSYEKL. The CDR3 totals 15 residues. With V trimmed by 4 bases and J by 4 bases, 4 bases remained unmatched. CDR3 DNA sequence: TGCGCCAGCAGCCGTGGGACAGGGGTGGGAAACACCATATATTTT. This codes for CASSRGTGVGNTIYF.

The chain couples TRBV7-6 to TRBJ2-7; D is undetermined. V lost 2 bases and J 5 bases, leaving 10 bases between the germline ends. This CDR3 has 13 amino acids. Germline assignment: CDR1 SGHVS and CDR2 FNYEAQ. The CDR3 DNA is TGTGCCAGCAGCTTACAACTGAACGACGAGCAGTACTTC. Its protein is CASSLQLNDEQYF.

Here the CDR3 reads CASSLRQGGDYGYTF. CDR3 nucleotide sequence: TGTGCCAGCAGCCTTCGACAGGGGGGAGACTATGGCTACACCTTC. The chain uses TRBV4-2 and TRBJ1-2, with 9 positions matching TRBD1. The CDR3 loop spans 15 amino acids. Germline-derived CDR1 and CDR2 are LGHNA and YNFKEQ. V was clipped by 4 bases and J by 3 bases; unmatched bases: 6.

The chain couples TRBV7-9 to TRBJ1-2; 7 positions match TRBD1. The CDR3 loop spans 15 amino acids. The germline V gene has CDR1 SEHNR and CDR2 FQNEAQ (reference sequence). J was trimmed by 0 bases and V by 6 bases; bases with no gene match: 7. The CDR3 nucleotides read TGTGCCAGCAGTTTTACGGGACAGACTAACTATGGCTACACCTTC. Translating gives CASSFTGQTNYGYTF.